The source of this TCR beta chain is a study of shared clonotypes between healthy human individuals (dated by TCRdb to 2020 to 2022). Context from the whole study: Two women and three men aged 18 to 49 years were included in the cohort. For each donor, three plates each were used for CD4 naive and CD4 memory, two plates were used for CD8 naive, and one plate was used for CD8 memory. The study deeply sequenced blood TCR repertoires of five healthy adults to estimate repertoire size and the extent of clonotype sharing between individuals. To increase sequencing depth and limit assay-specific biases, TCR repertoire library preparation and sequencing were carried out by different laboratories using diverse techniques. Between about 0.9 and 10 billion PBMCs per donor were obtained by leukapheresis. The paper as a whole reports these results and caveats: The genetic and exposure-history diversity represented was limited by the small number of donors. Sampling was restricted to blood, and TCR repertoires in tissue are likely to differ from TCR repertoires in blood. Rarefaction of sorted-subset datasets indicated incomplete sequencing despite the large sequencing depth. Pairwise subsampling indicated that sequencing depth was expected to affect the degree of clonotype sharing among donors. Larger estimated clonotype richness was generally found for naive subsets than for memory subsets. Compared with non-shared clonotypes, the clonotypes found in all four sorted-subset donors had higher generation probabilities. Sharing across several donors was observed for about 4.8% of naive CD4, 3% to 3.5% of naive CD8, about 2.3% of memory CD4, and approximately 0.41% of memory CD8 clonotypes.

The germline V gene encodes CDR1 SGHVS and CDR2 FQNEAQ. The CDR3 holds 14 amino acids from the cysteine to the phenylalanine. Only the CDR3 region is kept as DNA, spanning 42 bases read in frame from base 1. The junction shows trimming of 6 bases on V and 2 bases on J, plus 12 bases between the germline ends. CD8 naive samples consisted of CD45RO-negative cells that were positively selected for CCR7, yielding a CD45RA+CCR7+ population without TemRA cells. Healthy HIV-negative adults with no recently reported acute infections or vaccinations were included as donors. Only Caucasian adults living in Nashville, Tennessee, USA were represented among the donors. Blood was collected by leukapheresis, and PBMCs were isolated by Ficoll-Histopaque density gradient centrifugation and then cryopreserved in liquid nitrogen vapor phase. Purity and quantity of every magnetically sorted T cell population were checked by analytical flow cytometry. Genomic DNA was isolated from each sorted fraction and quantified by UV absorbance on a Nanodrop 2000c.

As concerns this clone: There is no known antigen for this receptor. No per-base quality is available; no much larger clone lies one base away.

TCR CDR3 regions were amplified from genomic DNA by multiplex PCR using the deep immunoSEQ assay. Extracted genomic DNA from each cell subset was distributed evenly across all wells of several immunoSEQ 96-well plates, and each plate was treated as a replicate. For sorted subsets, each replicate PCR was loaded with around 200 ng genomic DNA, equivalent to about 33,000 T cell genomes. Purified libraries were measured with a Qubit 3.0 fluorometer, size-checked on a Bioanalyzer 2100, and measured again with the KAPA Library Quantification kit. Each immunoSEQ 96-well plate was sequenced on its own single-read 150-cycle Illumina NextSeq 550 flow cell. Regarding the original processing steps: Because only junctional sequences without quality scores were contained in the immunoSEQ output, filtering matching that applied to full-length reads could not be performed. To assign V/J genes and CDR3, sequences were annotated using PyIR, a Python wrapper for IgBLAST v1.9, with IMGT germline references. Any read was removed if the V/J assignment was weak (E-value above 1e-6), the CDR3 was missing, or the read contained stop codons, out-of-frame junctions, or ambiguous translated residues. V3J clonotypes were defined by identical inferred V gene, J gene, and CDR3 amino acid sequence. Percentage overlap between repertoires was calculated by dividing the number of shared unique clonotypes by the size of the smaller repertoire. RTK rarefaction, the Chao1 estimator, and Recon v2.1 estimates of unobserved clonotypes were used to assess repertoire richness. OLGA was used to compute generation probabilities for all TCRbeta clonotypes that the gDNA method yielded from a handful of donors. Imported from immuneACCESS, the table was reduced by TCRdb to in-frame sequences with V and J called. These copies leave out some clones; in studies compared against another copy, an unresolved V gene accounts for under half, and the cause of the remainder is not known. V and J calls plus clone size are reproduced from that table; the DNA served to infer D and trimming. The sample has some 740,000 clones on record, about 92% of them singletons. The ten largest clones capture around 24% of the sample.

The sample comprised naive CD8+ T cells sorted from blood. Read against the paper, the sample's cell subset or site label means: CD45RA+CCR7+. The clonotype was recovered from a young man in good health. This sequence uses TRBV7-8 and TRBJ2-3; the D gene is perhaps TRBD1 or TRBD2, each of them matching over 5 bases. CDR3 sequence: CASSQGDDTDTQYF. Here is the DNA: TGTGCCAGCAGTCAAGGGGACGACACAGATACGCAGTATTTT.